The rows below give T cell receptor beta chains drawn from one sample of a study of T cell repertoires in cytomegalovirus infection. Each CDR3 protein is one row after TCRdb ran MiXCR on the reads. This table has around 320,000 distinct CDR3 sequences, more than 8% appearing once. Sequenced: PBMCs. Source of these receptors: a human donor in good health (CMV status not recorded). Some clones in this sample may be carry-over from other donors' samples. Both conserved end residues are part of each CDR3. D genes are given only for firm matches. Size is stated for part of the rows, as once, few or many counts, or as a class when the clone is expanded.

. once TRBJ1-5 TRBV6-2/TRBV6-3 TGTGCCAGCATCCCAGACAGGTCGGGCCAGCCCCAGCATTTT CASIPDRSGQPQHF
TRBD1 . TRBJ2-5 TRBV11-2 TGTGCCAGCAGCTTTTGGACAGGGAAAGAGACCCAGTACTTC CASSFWTGKETQYF
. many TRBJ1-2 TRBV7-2 TGTGCCAGCAGCCCGCAGCCGACAGATACCTATGGCTACACCTTC CASSPQPTDTYGYTF
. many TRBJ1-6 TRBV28 TGTGCCAGCAGTTCTCAGGGACGCGATAATTCACCCCTCCACTTT CASSSQGRDNSPLHF
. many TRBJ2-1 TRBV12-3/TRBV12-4 TGTGCCAGCAGTTTAGGGGGCAGTACGGCTGAGCAGTTCTTC CASSLGGSTAEQFF
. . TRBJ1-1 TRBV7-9 TGTGCCAGCAGCTTAGAGACGGCTTTCTTT CASSLETAFF
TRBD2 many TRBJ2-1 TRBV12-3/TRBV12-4 TGTGCCAGCAGTTTTTGGGGTCTAGCGGTGACCTACAATGAGCAGTTCTTC CASSFWGLAVTYNEQFF
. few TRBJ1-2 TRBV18 TGTGCCAGCTCACCACGGATGGGGACCTATGGCTACACCTTC CASSPRMGTYGYTF
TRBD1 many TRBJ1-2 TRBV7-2 TGTGCCAGCAGCTCGATAACAGGGGGAGTTGGGGGCTACACCTTC CASSSITGGVGGYTF
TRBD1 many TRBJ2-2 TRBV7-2 TGTGCCAGCAGCTCCCTGAGGGGGCCAAGGTCCGGGGAGCTGTTTTTT CASSSLRGPRSGELFF
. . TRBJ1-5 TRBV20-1 TGCAGTGCTAGAGTCCCGGATCAGCCCCAGCATTTT CSARVPDQPQHF
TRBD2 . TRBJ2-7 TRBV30 TGTGCCTGGAGGACGAGACTAGCGCCCCGGCAGGGGACGTCCTACGAGCAGTACTTC CAWRTRLAPRQGTSYEQYF
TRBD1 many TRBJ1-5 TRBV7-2 TGTGCCAGCAGCCTCGGGACAGCGAGAGGGCCCCAGCATTTT CASSLGTARGPQHF
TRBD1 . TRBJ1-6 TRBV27 TGTGCCAGCAGTCCCAGGGACAGGGTAAACTCACCCCTCCACTTT CASSPRDRVNSPLHF
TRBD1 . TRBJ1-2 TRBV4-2 TGTGCCAGCAGCCAAGATTGGACAGGGGCTGACTATGGCTACACCTTC CASSQDWTGADYGYTF
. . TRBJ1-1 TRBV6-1 TGTGCCAGCAGTGAGTGGAGGGGCGAGAACACTGAAGCTTTCTTT CASSEWRGENTEAFF
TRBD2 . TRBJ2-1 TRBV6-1 TGTGCCAGCAGTGTTGACCTAGCGGCCTCCTACAATGAGCAGTTCTTC CASSVDLAASYNEQFF
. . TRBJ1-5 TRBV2 TGTGCCAGCAGTCCAGGCAATCCCAGCAATCAGCCCCAGCATTTT CASSPGNPSNQPQHF
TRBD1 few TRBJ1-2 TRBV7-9 TGTGCCAGCAGCTTACCCGGACAGGGGGAGGCTAGCTATGGCTACACCTTC CASSLPGQGEASYGYTF
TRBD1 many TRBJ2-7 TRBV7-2 TGTGCCAGCAGCTTTAACAGGGGAGAATACGAGCAGTACTTC CASSFNRGEYEQYF
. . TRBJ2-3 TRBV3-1 TGTGCCAGCAGCCAGGTACATAGCACAGATACGCAGTATTTT CASSQVHSTDTQYF
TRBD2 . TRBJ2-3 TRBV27 TGTGCCAGCAGGGACCCGGGACTAGCGGAGTATTTT CASRDPGLAEYF
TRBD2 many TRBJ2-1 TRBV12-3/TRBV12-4 TGTGCCAGCAGACTAGCGGGAGGGATCAATGAGCAGTTCTTC CASRLAGGINEQFF
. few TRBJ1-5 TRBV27 TGTGCCAGCAGTCCCAGGGGAATTCGCAATCAGCCCCAGCATTTT CASSPRGIRNQPQHF
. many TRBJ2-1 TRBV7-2 TGTGCCAGTTCTTTCAGGGAGGTCTGGGATGAGCAGTTCTTC CASSFREVWDEQFF
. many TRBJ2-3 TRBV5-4 TGTGCCAGCAGCCCCGGGACCCATAGCACAGATACGCAGTATTTT CASSPGTHSTDTQYF
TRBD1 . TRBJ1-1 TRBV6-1 TGTACCAGCAGTTATCCCCAAACAGGGGACACTGAAGCTTTCTTT CTSSYPQTGDTEAFF
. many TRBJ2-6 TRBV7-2 TGTGCCAGCAGCTTAGAATTTTCCTTAGCTGGGGCCAACGTCCTGACTTTC CASSLEFSLAGANVLTF
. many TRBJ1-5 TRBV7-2 TGTGCCAGCAGCGACCCTAATCAGCCCCAGCATTTT CASSDPNQPQHF
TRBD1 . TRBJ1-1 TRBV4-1 TGCGCCAGCCTGACACAACCCGGGACAGGGAACACTGAAGCTTTCTTT CASLTQPGTGNTEAFF
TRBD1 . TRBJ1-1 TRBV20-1 TGCAGTGCCGCCCAGGGGGGTGAAGCTTTCTTT CSAAQGGEAFF
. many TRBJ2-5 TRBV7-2 TGTGCCAGCAGCGCCTTACAAGAGACCCAGTACTTC CASSALQETQYF
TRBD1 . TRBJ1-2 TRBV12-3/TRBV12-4 TGTGCCAGCAGTTACCCCCGACAGGGATCTCGGGGCTACACCTTC CASSYPRQGSRGYTF
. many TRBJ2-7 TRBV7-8 TGTGCCAGCAGCTTAGCTAGCGAGGGGACGAGTGAGCAGTACTTC CASSLASEGTSEQYF
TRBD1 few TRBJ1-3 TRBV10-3 TGTGCCATCAGTGGGTGGGACAGCCCGGCAGGAAACACCATATATTTT CAISGWDSPAGNTIYF
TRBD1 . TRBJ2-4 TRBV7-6 TGTGCCAGCAGCACACAGGGGGCAAGCCAAAACATTCAGTACTTC CASSTQGASQNIQYF
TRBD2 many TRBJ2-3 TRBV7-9 TGTGCCAGCAGCTTAGGGACTAGCGGGAGCCGCACAGATACGCAGTATTTT CASSLGTSGSRTDTQYF